Each of the 17 T cell receptor beta chains below was sequenced from the same sample in a study of shared clonotypes between healthy human individuals. Here immunoSEQ multiplex PCR was the method, and the copy in TCRdb shows in-frame clones only, minus some. This sample yields 2 million to 2.5 million clones, of which approximately 93% are seen a single time; under 0.45% belongs to the top ten. The sample comprised naive CD4+ T cells from PBMCs. Noted subset: CD45RA+ positively selected. These receptors were obtained from a young man in good health. Some clones in this sample may be carry-over from other donors' samples.

The V gene is TRBV6-1, the J gene TRBJ2-7; D ambiguous. Trimming removed 2 bases at V and 4 bases at J, with 15 bases between. CDR3 size: 15 residues. The germline gives CDR1 MNHNS, CDR2 SASEGT. CDR3 region: CASSESPKLSYEQYF. The CDR3 bases are TGTGCCAGCAGTGAAAGCCCCAAACTCTCTTACGAGCAGTACTTC.

This chain joins TRBV9 and TRBJ2-7; D tentatively reads TRBD1 or TRBD2 (6 bases each). Germline lookup yields CDR1 SGDLS and CDR2 YYNGEE. Trimming removed 4 bases from V and 3 bases from J, with 26 bases in between. This CDR3 contains 18 residues. CDR3 bases: TGTGCCAGCAGCCGAAATCGGGGGCTTGACAGGTTCTACTACGAGCAGTACTTC. Amino acid sequence: CASSRNRGLDRFYYEQYF.

This chain connects TRBV5-1 to TRBJ2-1; 12 nucleotides align to TRBD2. Trimming removed 5 bases from V and 9 bases from J; junction bases left unmatched: 9. CDR1 is SGHRS and CDR2 is YFSETQ in the germline V gene. There are 15 residues in the CDR3. The CDR3 region is CASSQTTSGSIEQFF. The CDR3 region has the DNA TGCGCCAGCAGTCAAACGACTAGCGGGAGCATTGAGCAGTTCTTC.

The gene calls are TRBV5-1 and TRBJ2-7; 8 positions match TRBD2. This CDR3 comprises 15 residues. With 0 bases clipped from V and 0 bases from J, the junction kept 2 bases outside the gene matches. Germline CDR1 and CDR2: SGHRS and YFSETQ. The CDR3 DNA sequence: TGCGCCAGCAGCTTGGTTAGCGGGGACTCCTACGAGCAGTACTTC. Encoded protein: CASSLVSGDSYEQYF. The variable domain in full, with the rest retrieved from reference TRBV5-1 and TRBJ2-7, is KAGVTQTPRYLIKTRGQQVTLSCSPISGHRSVSWYQQTPGQGLQFLFEYFSETQRNKGNFPGRFSGRQFSNSRSEMNVSTLELGDSALYLCASSLVSGDSYEQYFGPGTRLTVT.

The genes are TRBV9 and TRBJ1-3, with D possibly being TRBD1 (5 bases). Germline assignment: CDR1 SGDLS and CDR2 YYNGEE. Trimming cost V 1 base and J 0 bases, with 11 bases left between them. The CDR3 is made up of 16 amino acids. CDR3 loop: CASSVRGAGSGNTIYF. CDR3 bases: TGTGCCAGCAGCGTAAGAGGGGCAGGCTCTGGAAACACCATATATTTT.

This clone showed up just once. The V gene is TRBV11-2, the J gene TRBJ2-7; tentatively, D is TRBD2 (7 bases). The CDR3 is 16 residues long. The germline V gene has CDR1 SGHAT and CDR2 FQNNGV. Trimming cost V 6 bases and J 0 bases, with 18 bases left between them. This chain's CDR3 is CASRFPGRGASYEQYF. CDR3 coding DNA: TGTGCCAGCAGATTCCCAGGACGGGGGGCCTCCTACGAGCAGTACTTC.

This chain uses TRBV15 with TRBJ1-1, with 8 bases fitting TRBD1. J was trimmed by 4 bases and V by 7 bases; bases with no gene match: 8. The CDR3 runs to 14 residues. Germline CDR1 reads LNHNV; CDR2 reads YYDKDF (reference sequence). Here the CDR3 DNA reads TGTGCCACCAACCTGGACAGGGCAGCCACTGAAGCTTTCTTT. Amino acid sequence: CATNLDRAATEAFF.

With regard to this clone: The sample holds other DNA sequences that translate to the same CDR3. This chain uses TRBV11-3 with TRBJ2-3, with TRBD2 matching 7 bases. Germline V gene data show CDR1 as SGHNT and CDR2 as YENEEA. The CDR3 has 14 residues. With V trimmed by 5 bases and J by 1 base, 3 bases remained unmatched. The CDR3 sequence: CASSLRGGTDTQYF. In DNA, the CDR3 is TGTGCCAGCAGCCTCCGGGGGGGCACAGATACGCAGTATTTT.

The chain employs TRBV5-1 and TRBJ2-3; 8 nucleotides agree with TRBD1. Per germline, CDR1 SGHRS and CDR2 YFSETQ. Unmatched junction bases numbered 9, after V lost 4 bases and J lost 5 bases. The CDR3 loop spans 15 amino acids. CDR3: CASSPRDRRGDTQYF. The DNA of the CDR3 is TGCGCCAGCAGCCCCCGGGACAGGCGAGGAGATACGCAGTATTTT.

The chain uses TRBV28 and TRBJ1-2; maybe TRBD1 (6 bases). This CDR3 is 14 amino acids long. V dropped 7 bases and J dropped 8 bases, with 20 bases sitting between them. Germline loops: CDR1 MDHEN, CDR2 SYDVKM. CDR3 protein: CASTGAGTRRGYTF. As DNA, the CDR3 is TGTGCCAGCACCGGCGCCGGGACAAGGAGAGGCTACACCTTC.

The chain uses TRBV5-1 and TRBJ2-1, with 9 positions matching TRBD1. The V gene's germline CDR1 is SGHRS and CDR2 YFSETQ. The CDR3 is 15 amino acids. The trim removed 1 base at V and 7 bases at J, leaving 6 bases unmatched. CDR3 sequence: CASSLTGGHVNEQFF. The CDR3 nucleotides read TGCGCCAGCAGCTTGACAGGGGGCCATGTGAATGAGCAGTTCTTC.

CDR3 bases: TGTGCCAGCACCGTGGGACAGCACAATGAGCAGTTCTTC. Its translation: CASTVGQHNEQFF. The chain has TRBV28 and TRBJ2-1; 7 bases align to TRBD1. This CDR3 comprises 13 residues. Per the germline V gene, CDR1 is MDHEN and CDR2 is SYDVKM. The V segment lost 7 bases and the J segment 5 bases; nucleotides outside the gene matches: 5.

This clone was observed a few times. The rearrangement uses TRBV18 and TRBJ1-1, with D uncertain. Trimming left V 1 base short and J 5 bases short, with 14 bases between. The CDR3 length is 15 residues. The germline CDR1 and CDR2 sequences are KGHSH and LQKENI. The DNA for the CDR3 is TGTGCCAGCTCACCACGGGTGGTGGGTGGGACTGAAGCTTTCTTT. It yields the protein CASSPRVVGGTEAFF.

This chain's CDR3 is CAIRGAGEQFF. CDR3 coding DNA: TGTGCCATCAGGGGGGCGGGTGAGCAGTTCTTC. V and J are TRBV28 and TRBJ2-1, with TRBD1 as a possible D gene (7 bases). Germline V CDR1 and CDR2: MDHEN, SYDVKM. CDR3 size: 11 residues. V was trimmed by 10 bases and J by 9 bases, leaving 13 bases between them.

The chain joins TRBV5-1 to TRBJ2-3, with a possible D match to TRBD2 (7 bases). Trimming took off 4 bases at V and 4 bases at J, with 16 bases between the two ends. The germline V gene has CDR1 SGHRS and CDR2 YFSETQ. The CDR3 is made up of 15 amino acids. CDR3 DNA sequence: TGCGCCAGCAGCAGGGGGGGGCCCAGACCAGATACGCAGTATTTT. Translated: CASSRGGPRPDTQYF.

V usage is TRBV5-1 and J usage is TRBJ2-2; 10 bases are a match to TRBD2. Unmatched junction bases numbered 10, after V lost 7 bases and J lost 4 bases. The CDR3 runs to 16 residues. The germline CDR1 and CDR2 sequences are SGHRS and YFSETQ. The DNA of the CDR3 is TGCGCCAGCGGCGTGCTAGCGGGAGTAATCACCGGGGAGCTGTTTTTT. This codes for CASGVLAGVITGELFF.

The chain links TRBV9 to TRBJ2-2; 10 positions match TRBD1. After removal of 4 bases from V and 3 bases from J, the junction contained 9 bases not matched to a gene. The CDR3 runs 17 residues. CDR1 and CDR2 (germline): SGDLS, YYNGEE. The CDR3, as DNA: TGTGCCAGCAGCTTCCTGGGGGGGACAGGGGACACCGGGGAGCTGTTTTTT. Translated: CASSFLGGTGDTGELFF.